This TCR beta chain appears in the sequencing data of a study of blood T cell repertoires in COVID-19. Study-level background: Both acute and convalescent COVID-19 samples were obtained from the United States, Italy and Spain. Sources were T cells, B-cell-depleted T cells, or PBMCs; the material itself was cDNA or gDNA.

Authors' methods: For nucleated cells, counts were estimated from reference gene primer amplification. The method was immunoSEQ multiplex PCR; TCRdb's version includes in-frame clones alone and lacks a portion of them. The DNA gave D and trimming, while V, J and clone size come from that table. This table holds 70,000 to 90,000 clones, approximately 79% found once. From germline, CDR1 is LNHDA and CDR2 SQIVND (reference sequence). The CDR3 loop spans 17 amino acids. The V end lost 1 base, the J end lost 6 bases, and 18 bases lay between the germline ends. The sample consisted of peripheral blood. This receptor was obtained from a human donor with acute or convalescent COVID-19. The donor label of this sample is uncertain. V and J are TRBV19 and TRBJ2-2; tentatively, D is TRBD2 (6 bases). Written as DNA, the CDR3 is TGTGCCAGTAGTATAGTTCCGACGGGGGAGTTCCCCGGGGAGCTGTTTTTT. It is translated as CASSIVPTGEFPGELFF.